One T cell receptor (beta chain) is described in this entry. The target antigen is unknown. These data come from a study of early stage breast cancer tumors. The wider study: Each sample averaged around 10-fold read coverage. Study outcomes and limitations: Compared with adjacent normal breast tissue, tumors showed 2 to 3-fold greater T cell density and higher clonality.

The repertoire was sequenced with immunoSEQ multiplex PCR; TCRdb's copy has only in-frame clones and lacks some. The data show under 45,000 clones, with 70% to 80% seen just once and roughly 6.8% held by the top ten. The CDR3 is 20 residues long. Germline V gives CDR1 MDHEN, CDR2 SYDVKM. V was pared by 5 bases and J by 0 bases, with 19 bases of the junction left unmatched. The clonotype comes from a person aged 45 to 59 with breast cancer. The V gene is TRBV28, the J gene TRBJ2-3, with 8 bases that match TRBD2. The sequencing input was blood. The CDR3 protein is CASSPLRGAGVGTSTDTQYF. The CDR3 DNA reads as TGTGCCAGCAGTCCGCTTCGTGGAGCGGGAGTGGGAACTAGCACAGATACGCAGTATTTT.